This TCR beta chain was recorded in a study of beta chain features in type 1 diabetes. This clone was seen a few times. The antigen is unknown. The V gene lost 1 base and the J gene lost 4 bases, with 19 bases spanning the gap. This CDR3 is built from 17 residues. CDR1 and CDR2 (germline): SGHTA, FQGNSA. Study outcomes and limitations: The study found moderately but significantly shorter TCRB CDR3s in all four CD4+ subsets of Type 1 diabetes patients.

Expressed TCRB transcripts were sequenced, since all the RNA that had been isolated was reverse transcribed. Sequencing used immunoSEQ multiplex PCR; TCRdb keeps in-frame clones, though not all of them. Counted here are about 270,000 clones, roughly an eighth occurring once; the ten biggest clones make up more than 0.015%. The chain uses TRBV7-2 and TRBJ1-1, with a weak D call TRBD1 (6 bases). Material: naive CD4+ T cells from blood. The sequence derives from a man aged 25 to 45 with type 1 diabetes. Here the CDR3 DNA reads TGTGCCAGCAGCTTAGGTGCAGGGGCGGGTGGTGTCACTGAAGCTTTCTTT. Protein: CASSLGAGAGGVTEAFF.